This TCR beta chain was obtained from a study of cytomegalovirus exposure and HLA in healthy donors. Background on the study: HLA-typed donors were the source of approximately 85 million unique TCRs, which an early data release held.

Researchers ran the PCR with 60 Vbeta and 13 Jbeta primers. Libraries were prepared by immunoSEQ multiplex PCR; TCRdb keeps only in-frame clonotypes and omits some of them. The top ten hold roughly 13% of the sample, which has over 150,000 clones, 80% seen once. Study outcomes and limitations: Several V segments, TRBV6-2 and TRBV6-3 among them, could not be told apart and were dropped. A later analysis found that most CMV-associated TCR beta chains appeared HLA-restricted.

To note about this clone: What it recognizes is unknown.

The CDR3 totals 15 residues. V lost 4 bases and J 5 bases, leaving 17 bases between the germline ends. Germline V lookup: CDR1 SEHNR, CDR2 FQNEAQ (reference sequence). V gene TRBV7-9 combines with J gene TRBJ2-5, with a tentative D call TRBD2 (6 bases). This clonotype was obtained from a man aged 25-45 years in good health and CMV-seropositive. The source material was PBMCs. Written as DNA, the CDR3 is TGTGCCAGCAGCTCTGGGACTTTATGGGGGGAGACCCAGTACTTC. Protein sequence: CASSSGTLWGETQYF.